What follows are 27 T cell receptor beta chains derived from one specimen sequenced in a study of T cell repertoires in cytomegalovirus infection. One entry per CDR3 protein results from TCRdb running MiXCR on the reads. Of around 530,000 distinct CDR3 sequences detected, 16% appear once; the ten largest clones hold approximately 24%. The sample taken for sequencing was CD8+ T cells from PBMCs. These receptor sequences come from a human donor in good health (CMV status not recorded). Some clones in this sample may be carry-over from other donors' samples.

V is TRBV2 and J is TRBJ2-7, with D perhaps being TRBD1 or TRBD2 (5 bases each). The CDR3 contains 11 residues. Germline V gene sequence: CDR1 SNHLY, CDR2 FYNNEI. The germline V and J ends were trimmed by 7 bases and 7 bases, with 11 bases remaining between them. The CDR3 protein is CASILEGEQYF. The CDR3 region has the DNA TGTGCCAGCATATTAGAGGGGGAGCAGTACTTC.

This clonotype was found many times. The rearrangement joins TRBV15 to TRBJ2-7, with D perhaps matching TRBD1 (6 bases). This CDR3 is 15 amino acids long. Trimming pared 1 base from V and 3 bases from J, leaving 13 bases between. Germline V CDR1 and CDR2: LNHNV, YYDKDF (reference sequence). The CDR3 protein is CATSRGAGDRYEQYF. Here the CDR3 DNA reads TGTGCCACCAGCAGAGGGGCAGGGGACCGCTACGAGCAGTACTTC.

This clonotype has a count of ten or more. This sequence joins TRBV12-3 or TRBV12-4 and TRBJ2-7; D is undetermined. The V end lost 6 bases, the J end lost 3 bases, and 12 bases lay between the germline ends. The CDR3 extends over 13 amino acids. The CDR3 DNA is TGTGCCAGCAGCCTCCACCTGGGCTACGAGCAGTACTTC. Protein sequence: CASSLHLGYEQYF.

This clonotype came up many times. The gene calls are TRBV6-1 and TRBJ1-3, with D hard to call. The length of the CDR3 is 15 residues. Trimming stripped 7 bases from V and 1 base from J, with 14 bases between. In germline, CDR1 is MNHNS, CDR2 SASEGT. The CDR3 DNA reads as TGTGCCAGCACCCTTACAGACCTATCTGGAAACACCATATATTTT. Its protein product is CASTLTDLSGNTIYF.

For this clonotype: Lacking the conserved final phenylalanine or tryptophan, this CDR3 likely reflects a read error. The rearrangement joins TRBV6-5 to TRBJ2-5; D remains ambiguous. Trimming removed 2 bases from V and 2 bases from J, with 3 bases in between. In germline, CDR1 is MNHEY, CDR2 SVGAGI. The CDR3 is 12 amino acids. The CDR3 DNA sequence: TGTGCCAGCAGTTACCCTCAAGAGACCCAGTACTTA. It yields the protein CASSYPQETQYL.

This rearrangement joins TRBV13 to TRBJ1-2; possible D gene TRBD1, 5 bases. CDR1 is PRHDT and CDR2 is FYEKMQ in the germline V gene (reference sequence). CDR3 length equals 12 residues. Trimming shortened V by 5 bases and J by 7 bases, and 11 bases separated the two germline ends. The CDR3 DNA sequence: TGTGCCAGCAGCCGTGCGGGGACTGGCTACACCTTC. It codes for CASSRAGTGYTF.

The sample holds a few counts of this clonotype. This rearrangement joins TRBV27 to TRBJ2-3, with 10 bases fitting TRBD2. The CDR3 is 17 residues long. The V gene's germline CDR1 is MNHEY and CDR2 SMNVEV (reference sequence). V shed 1 base, J shed 5 bases, and the junction held 9 bases outside the gene matches. For the CDR3, the DNA is TGTGCCAGCAGTTTATTCCCTAGCGGGAGAGTTGAAGATACGCAGTATTTT. This encodes CASSLFPSGRVEDTQYF.

This clonotype was counted many times. J is TRBJ2-1 and V is TRBV28; 8 nucleotides align to TRBD2. CDR1 MDHEN and CDR2 SYDVKM come from the germline V gene. J lost 8 bases, V lost 7 bases, and 19 bases had no gene match. The CDR3 is made up of 17 amino acids. The CDR3 region is CASTPHSGTRGLDEQFF. In DNA form, the CDR3 reads TGTGCCAGCACACCCCATTCCGGGACTAGGGGGTTGGATGAGCAGTTCTTC. The full variable domain, in which reference TRBV28 and TRBJ2-1 provide the parts outside the CDR3, is DVKVTQSSRYLVKRTGEKVFLECVQDMDHENMFWYRQDPGLGLRLIYFSYDVKMKEKGDIPEGYSVSREKKERFSLILESASTNQTSMYLCASTPHSGTRGLDEQFFGPGTRLTVL.

This clonotype appeared a few times. This sequence joins TRBV4-1 and TRBJ2-7; TRBD2 aligns across 8 bases. With 0 bases clipped from V and 0 bases from J, the junction kept 4 bases outside the gene matches. Germline V lookup: CDR1 MGHRA, CDR2 YSYEKL. The length of the CDR3 is 16 residues. In DNA form, the CDR3 reads TGCGCCAGCAGCCAAGACGGCAGCGGGAGCTCCTACGAGCAGTACTTC. It translates to CASSQDGSGSSYEQYF.

The chain carries TRBV7-3 and TRBJ2-1, with D possibly being TRBD2 (6 bases). V dropped 2 bases and J dropped 8 bases, with 16 bases sitting between them. Germline-derived CDR1 and CDR2 are SGHTA and FQGTGA. This CDR3 has 15 residues. As DNA, the CDR3 is TGTGCCAGCAGCTTAGGATCGGGTTGGAGGGATGAGCAGTTCTTC. Translation: CASSLGSGWRDEQFF.

This clonotype was seen only a few times. J is TRBJ1-4 and V is TRBV3-1; D is undetermined. V was cut by 0 bases and J by 0 bases, with 8 bases left in between. There are 16 residues in the CDR3. The germline V gene has CDR1 LGHDT and CDR2 YNNKEL (reference sequence). CDR3 DNA: TGTGCCAGCAGCCAAGATGTAAGAGCAACTAATGAAAAACTGTTTTTT. It specifies CASSQDVRATNEKLFF.

The chain joins TRBV6-5 to TRBJ2-7, with D possibly TRBD1 on 6 matching bases. The CDR3 is 16 residues long. V was pared by 2 bases and J by 0 bases, with 14 bases between. Germline CDR1 is MNHEY and CDR2 is SVGAGI. As DNA, the CDR3 is TGTGCCAGCAGTTACCGTCGCCAGGGGAGCTCCTACGAGCAGTACTTC. Its protein product is CASSYRRQGSSYEQYF.

This clonotype was seen a few times. V gene TRBV7-9 combines with J gene TRBJ2-5; maybe TRBD2 (6 bases). Germline-derived CDR1 and CDR2 are SEHNR and FQNEAQ (reference sequence). The CDR3 consists of 12 residues. Trimming stripped 6 bases from V and 3 bases from J, with 8 bases between. The CDR3 DNA is TGTGCCAGCAGGGAGGGCGAAGAGACCCAGTACTTC. Translation gives CASREGEETQYF.

This clonotype showed up many times. This chain uses TRBV9 with TRBJ2-1, with D unresolved. Germline CDR1 SGDLS, CDR2 YYNGEE. V was cut by 0 bases and J by 0 bases, with 1 base left in between. The CDR3 has 13 residues. This CDR3 is CASSVDSYNEQFF. CDR3 DNA sequence: TGTGCCAGCAGCGTAGACTCCTACAATGAGCAGTTCTTC.

The V and J genes are TRBV29-1 and TRBJ2-7; D unclear. The germline gives CDR1 SQVTM, CDR2 ANQGSEA. Trimming took 4 bases from V and 2 from J, leaving 6 bases between them. The CDR3 covers 11 residues. The CDR3 nucleotides are TGCAGCGTTGTCACAGCCTACGAGCAGTACTTC. Translated, it gives CSVVTAYEQYF.

The DNA of the CDR3 is TGTGCCTGGAGTCCTGCGTACGAGCAGTACTTC. Translation: CAWSPAYEQYF. The chain has TRBV30 and TRBJ2-7; D ambiguous. Germline V gives CDR1 GTSNPN, CDR2 SVGIG (reference sequence). Trimming cost V 2 bases and J 4 bases, with 6 bases left between them. This CDR3 spans 11 amino acids.

This clonotype showed up many times. This chain uses TRBV27 with TRBJ2-1; possible D gene TRBD2, 5 bases. Trimming removed 4 bases at V and 2 bases at J, with 12 bases between. The CDR3 totals 15 residues. Per the germline V gene, CDR1 is MNHEY and CDR2 is SMNVEV (reference sequence). CDR3 region: CASSSEKRPYNEQFF. The CDR3 nucleotides read TGTGCCAGCAGTTCTGAAAAGCGGCCCTACAATGAGCAGTTCTTC.

This clonotype came up many times. The chain combines TRBV7-4 with TRBJ1-2, with D unclear. The CDR3 extends over 16 amino acids. The V end lost 3 bases, the J end lost 4 bases, and 18 bases lay between the germline ends. From germline, CDR1 is SGHVT and CDR2 SQSDAQ. This chain's CDR3 is CASSFCVGKVSYGYTF. CDR3 nucleotide sequence: TGTGCCAGCAGCTTTTGCGTAGGAAAAGTTAGCTATGGCTACACCTTC.

This clonotype was observed at least ten times. The V gene is TRBV7-9, the J gene TRBJ1-5; D possibly corresponds to TRBD1 (5 bases). Germline assignment: CDR1 SEHNR and CDR2 FQNEAQ (reference sequence). V dropped 5 bases and J dropped 7 bases, with 18 bases sitting between them. This CDR3 has 15 amino acids. This CDR3 is CASSRTQGSGQPQHF. The CDR3 DNA sequence: TGTGCCAGCAGCCGTACCCAGGGTAGTGGACAGCCCCAGCATTTT.

This chain joins TRBV7-4 and TRBJ2-2; a possible D gene is TRBD2 (7 bases). CDR1 and CDR2 from the germline V gene are SGHVT and SQSDAQ. The CDR3 runs to 14 residues. The CDR3 reads CAFRRGTNTGELFF. The DNA of the CDR3 is TGTGCTTTCCGGCGGGGGACAAACACCGGGGAGCTGTTTTTT.

There are many counts of this clonotype. This chain uses TRBV7-2 with TRBJ2-7; D gene uncertain. Germline loops: CDR1 SGHTA, CDR2 FQGNSA. The CDR3 consists of 14 residues. V lost 5 bases and J 1 base, leaving 12 bases between the germline ends. The CDR3 reads CASSQGVPSYEQYF. In DNA, the CDR3 is TGTGCCAGCAGCCAAGGCGTCCCATCCTACGAGCAGTACTTC. The entire variable domain, with the rest obtained from reference TRBV7-2 and TRBJ2-7, is as follows: GAGVSQSPSNKVTEKGKDVELRCDPISGHTALYWYRQSLGQGLEFLIYFQGNSAPDKSGLPSDRFSAERTGGSVSTLTIQRTQQEDSAVYLCASSQGVPSYEQYFGPGTRLTVT.

This clonotype was seen at least ten times. This CDR3 is CASRPTGAEAFF. The CDR3 bases are TGTGCCAGCCGACCGACAGGGGCTGAAGCTTTCTTT. J is TRBJ1-1 and V is TRBV27; TRBD1 matches 8 bases. From germline, CDR1 is MNHEY and CDR2 SMNVEV (reference sequence). CDR3 length: 12 residues. The J segment lost 6 bases and the V segment lost 8 bases, leaving 5 bases of the junction unmatched.

The V and J genes are TRBV2 and TRBJ2-7; the D gene is possibly TRBD1 (6 bases). This CDR3 contains 12 residues. Germline CDR1 is SNHLY and CDR2 is FYNNEI. V was trimmed by 10 bases and J by 7 bases, leaving 17 bases between them. CDR3 in DNA: TGTGCCACCACAGGGAAATCAGGGGAGCAGTACTTC. Translated: CATTGKSGEQYF.

The chain recombines TRBV12-3 or TRBV12-4 with TRBJ2-5, with TRBD1 matching 7 bases. Unmatched junction bases numbered 23, after V lost 2 bases and J lost 2 bases. The CDR3 consists of 21 residues. The CDR3: CASSLRFKSYARDSEQETQYF. The CDR3 bases are TGTGCCAGCAGTTTAAGGTTTAAGTCCTACGCCCGGGACAGCGAGCAAGAGACCCAGTACTTC.

This clonotype was picked up many times. This chain uses TRBV7-3 with TRBJ2-2, with 10 bases matching TRBD1. This CDR3 region has 16 residues. The trim removed 5 bases at V and 6 bases at J, leaving 9 bases unmatched. CDR1 is SGHTA and CDR2 is FQGTGA in the germline V gene. Written as DNA, the CDR3 is TGTGCCAGCAGCCAACTGGGACAGGGGTATTCCGGGGAGCTGTTTTTT. It specifies CASSQLGQGYSGELFF.

Ten or more counts support this clonotype. The rearrangement joins TRBV6-5 to TRBJ1-6; D unresolved. V was clipped by 0 bases and J by 9 bases, with 6 bases between them. The CDR3 sequence is 13 residues long. In germline, CDR1 is MNHEY, CDR2 SVGAGI. The CDR3 nucleotides read TGTGCCAGCAGTTACTCGAGGGTTTCACCCCTCCACTTT. Its translation is CASSYSRVSPLHF.

The chain recombines TRBV12-3 or TRBV12-4 with TRBJ2-2; D might be TRBD1 (6 bases). Trimming removed 10 bases from V and 5 bases from J, with 14 bases in between. The CDR3 is 13 residues long. DNA for the CDR3: TGTGCCAACCTAAGGGGGTCTACCGGGGAGCTGTTTTTT. Translation: CANLRGSTGELFF.